The next 4 T cell receptor beta chains were all read from a single sample in a study of blood T cell repertoires in COVID-19. Generated by immunoSEQ multiplex PCR, the TCRdb table keeps only in-frame clones and is missing some. This sample has about 280,000 clones, with around 87% found just once. Sequences were obtained from peripheral blood. The receptors here all came from a woman younger than 45 who had recovered from COVID-19.

This sequence joins TRBV19 and TRBJ1-4; no clear D. Germline lookup yields CDR1 LNHDA and CDR2 SQIVND (reference sequence). The CDR3 is made up of 14 amino acids. Trimming removed 1 base from V and 7 bases from J, with 10 bases in between. CDR3 sequence: CASSIGSRGEKLFF. In DNA form, the CDR3 reads TGTGCCAGTAGTATAGGAAGTCGGGGTGAAAAACTGTTTTTT.

This clone turned up a few times. The J gene is TRBJ2-1, the V gene TRBV4-3, with D perhaps matching TRBD1 (6 bases). Germline CDR1 and CDR2: LGHNA and YSLEER. V was trimmed by 2 bases and J by 5 bases, leaving 13 bases between them. The CDR3 runs 15 residues. The CDR3 region has the DNA TGCGCCAGCAGCCAATCCCAGGGGTATAACAATGAGCAGTTCTTC. It translates to CASSQSQGYNNEQFF.

The V gene is TRBV7-9, the J gene TRBJ2-1; 10 bases match TRBD2. V was clipped by 0 bases and J by 10 bases; unmatched bases: 9. The CDR3 is 16 amino acids. Germline V gene sequence: CDR1 SEHNR, CDR2 FQNEAQ (reference sequence). The DNA for the CDR3 is TGTGCCAGCAGCTTAGCGCTAGCGGGGGATTTCGGGGAGCAGTTCTTC. This gives the protein CASSLALAGDFGEQFF.

The chain is built from TRBV19 and TRBJ1-1; 7 bases are shared with TRBD1. J gave up 7 bases and V 11 bases, and 10 bases lay outside the gene matches. Germline V CDR1 and CDR2: LNHDA, SQIVND (reference sequence). The CDR3 covers 12 residues. CDR3 in DNA: TGTGCCGGGCGGAAGGGGGCTGGTGAAGCTTTCTTT. Its translation is CAGRKGAGEAFF.